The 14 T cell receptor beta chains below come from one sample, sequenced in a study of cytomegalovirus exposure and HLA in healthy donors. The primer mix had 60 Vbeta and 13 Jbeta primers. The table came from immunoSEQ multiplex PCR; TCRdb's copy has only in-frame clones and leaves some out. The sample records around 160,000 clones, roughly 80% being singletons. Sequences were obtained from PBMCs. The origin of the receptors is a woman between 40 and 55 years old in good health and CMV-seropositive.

The CDR3 coding sequence is TGTGCCAGCAGCTTTTACTGGGGCGGGGAGAGCTCCTACGAGCAGTACTTC. Translating gives CASSFYWGGESSYEQYF. The rearrangement links TRBV7-9 to TRBJ2-7, with a weak D call TRBD2 (6 bases). CDR1 is SEHNR, CDR2 FQNEAQ, per germline (reference sequence). This CDR3 comprises 17 residues. The germline V and J ends were trimmed by 3 bases and 0 bases, with 18 bases remaining between them.

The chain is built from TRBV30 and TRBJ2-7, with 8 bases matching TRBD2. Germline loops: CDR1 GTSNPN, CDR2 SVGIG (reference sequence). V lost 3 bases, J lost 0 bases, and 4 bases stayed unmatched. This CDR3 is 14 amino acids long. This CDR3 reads CAWRSGGLSYEQYF. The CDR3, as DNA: TGTGCCTGGAGGAGCGGGGGCCTCTCCTACGAGCAGTACTTC.

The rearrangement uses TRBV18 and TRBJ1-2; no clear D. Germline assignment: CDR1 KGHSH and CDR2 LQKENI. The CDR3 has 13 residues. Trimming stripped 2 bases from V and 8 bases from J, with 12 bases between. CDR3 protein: CASSPSREVGYTF. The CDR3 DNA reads TGTGCCAGCTCACCATCAAGGGAGGTCGGCTACACCTTC. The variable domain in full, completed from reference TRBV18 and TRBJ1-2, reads NAGVMQNPRHLVRRRGQEARLRCSPMKGHSHVYWYRQLPEEGLKFMVYLQKENIIDESGMPKERFSAEFPKEGPSILRIQQVVRGDSAAYFCASSPSREVGYTFGSGTRLTVV.

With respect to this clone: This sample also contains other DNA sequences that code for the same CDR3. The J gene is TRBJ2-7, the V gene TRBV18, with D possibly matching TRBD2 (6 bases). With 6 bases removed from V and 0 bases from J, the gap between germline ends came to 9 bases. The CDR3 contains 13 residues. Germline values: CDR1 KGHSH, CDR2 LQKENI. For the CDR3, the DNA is TGTGCCAGCTCGCCCGGGAGCTCCTACGAGCAGTACTTC. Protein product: CASSPGSSYEQYF.

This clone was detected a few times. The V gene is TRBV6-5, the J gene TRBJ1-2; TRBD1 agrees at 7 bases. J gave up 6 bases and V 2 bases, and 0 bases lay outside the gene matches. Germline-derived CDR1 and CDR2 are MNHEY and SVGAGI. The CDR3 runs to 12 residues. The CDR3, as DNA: TGTGCCAGCAGTTACAGGGGGCATGGCTACACCTTC. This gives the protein CASSYRGHGYTF.

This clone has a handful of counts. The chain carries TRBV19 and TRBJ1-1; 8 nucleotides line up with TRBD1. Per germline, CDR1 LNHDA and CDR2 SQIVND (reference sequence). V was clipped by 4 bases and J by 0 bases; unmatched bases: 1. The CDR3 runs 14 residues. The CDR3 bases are TGTGCCAGTAGTAAGGGACAGGTGAACACTGAAGCTTTCTTT. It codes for CASSKGQVNTEAFF.

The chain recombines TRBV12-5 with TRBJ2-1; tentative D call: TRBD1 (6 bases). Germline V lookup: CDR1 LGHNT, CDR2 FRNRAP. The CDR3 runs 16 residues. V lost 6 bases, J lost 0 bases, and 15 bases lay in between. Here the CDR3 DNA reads TGTGCTAGTGGGGCCCGGGACATATCCTCCTACAATGAGCAGTTCTTC. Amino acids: CASGARDISSYNEQFF.

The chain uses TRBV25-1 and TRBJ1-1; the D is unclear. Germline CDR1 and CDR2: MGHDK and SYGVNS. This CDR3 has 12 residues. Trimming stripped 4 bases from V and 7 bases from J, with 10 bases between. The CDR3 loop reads CASSGFQIEAFF. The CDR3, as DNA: TGTGCCAGCAGTGGGTTTCAGATTGAAGCTTTCTTT.

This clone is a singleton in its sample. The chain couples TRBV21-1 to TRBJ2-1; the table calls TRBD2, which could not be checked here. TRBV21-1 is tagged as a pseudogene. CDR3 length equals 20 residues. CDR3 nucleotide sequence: TGTGCCAGCTCATATCATGTATCGCTAGCGGGGGGGCTCCCCTACAATGAGCAGTTCTTC. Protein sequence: CASSYHVSLAGGLPYNEQFF.

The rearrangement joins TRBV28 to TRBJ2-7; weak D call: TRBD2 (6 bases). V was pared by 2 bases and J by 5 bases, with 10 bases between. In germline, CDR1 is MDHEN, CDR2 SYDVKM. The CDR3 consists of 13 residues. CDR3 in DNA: TGTGCCAGCAGTTTAGGACTATTAAACGAGCAGTACTTC. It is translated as CASSLGLLNEQYF.

CDR3 bases: TGCGCCAGCAGCTTTGTTACGGGACAGGGTTCCAGTGAGCAGTTCTTC. It yields the protein CASSFVTGQGSSEQFF. The rearrangement links TRBV5-1 to TRBJ2-1; 9 bases fit TRBD1. This CDR3 comprises 16 residues. The V segment lost 2 bases and the J segment 9 bases; nucleotides outside the gene matches: 12. The germline gives CDR1 SGHRS, CDR2 YFSETQ. Supplemented by reference TRBV5-1 and TRBJ2-1, the full variable domain reads KAGVTQTPRYLIKTRGQQVTLSCSPISGHRSVSWYQQTPGQGLQFLFEYFSETQRNKGNFPGRFSGRQFSNSRSEMNVSTLELGDSALYLCASSFVTGQGSSEQFFGPGTRLTVL.

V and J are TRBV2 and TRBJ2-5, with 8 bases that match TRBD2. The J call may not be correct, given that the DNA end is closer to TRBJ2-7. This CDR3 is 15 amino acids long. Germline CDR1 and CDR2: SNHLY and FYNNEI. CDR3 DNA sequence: TGTGCCAGCAACGACCCGGGACTAGTAACTGTCGAGCAGTACTTC. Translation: CASNDPGLVTVEQYF.

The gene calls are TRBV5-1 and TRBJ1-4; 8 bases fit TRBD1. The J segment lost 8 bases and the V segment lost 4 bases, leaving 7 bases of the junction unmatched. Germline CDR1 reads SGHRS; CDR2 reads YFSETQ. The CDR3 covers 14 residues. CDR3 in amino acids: CASSPGQGEEKLFF. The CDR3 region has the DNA TGCGCCAGCAGCCCCGGACAGGGTGAAGAAAAACTGTTTTTT.

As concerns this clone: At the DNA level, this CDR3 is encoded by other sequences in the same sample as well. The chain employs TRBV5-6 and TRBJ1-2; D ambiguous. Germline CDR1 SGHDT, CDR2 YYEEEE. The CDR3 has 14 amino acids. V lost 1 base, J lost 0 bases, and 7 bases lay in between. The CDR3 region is CASSLSLANYGYTF. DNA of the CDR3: TGTGCCAGCAGCTTGAGTTTAGCTAACTATGGCTACACCTTC.